A selection of T cell receptor beta chains follows, all from one sample in a study of blood T cell repertoires in COVID-19. Using immunoSEQ multiplex PCR, the repertoire was profiled, and TCRdb retains in-frame clones only, with some absent. This table has about 270,000 clones, approximately 89% appearing once. The sequenced material came from peripheral blood. The origin of the receptors is a man aged 35-49 years with active or convalescent COVID-19. CDR3s include the opening cysteine and the closing phenylalanine or tryptophan. D genes are given only for firm matches. Size values are once, few and many counts, or a class for expanded clones, and some rows have none.

.	TRBJ1-1	.	TRBV6-4	TGTGCCAGCAGGAGAGGACAGAACACTGAAGCTTTCTTT	CASRRGQNTEAFF
TRBD1	TRBJ1-5	few	TRBV5-5	TGTGCCAGCAGCTGGACAGGGAGCTATCAGCCCCAGCATTTT	CASSWTGSYQPQHF
TRBD1	TRBJ1-6	.	TRBV5-1	TGCGCCAGCAGCTCATCACAGGGGGCGGACAATTCACCCCTCCACTTT	CASSSSQGADNSPLHF
.	TRBJ2-7	.	TRBV13	TGTGCCAGCAGCTTGAGAGACTATTCCTACGAGCAGTACTTC	CASSLRDYSYEQYF
TRBD2	TRBJ2-7	once	TRBV6-5	TGTGCCAGCAGTTACACGGGGGGGCTCGGCTACGAGCAGTACTTC	CASSYTGGLGYEQYF
.	TRBJ1-1	.	TRBV7-9	TGTGCCGCCACCGCCCAGTCCATGAACACTGAAGCTTTCTTT	CAATAQSMNTEAFF
.	TRBJ1-1	.	TRBV27	TGTGCCAGCCGGGGGGCGAACACTGAAGCTTTCTTT	CASRGANTEAFF
.	TRBJ1-2	.	TRBV29-1	TGCAGCGCCCGAAGGCAGGGTGGTGGCTACACCTTC	CSARRQGGGYTF
.	TRBJ2-1	.	TRBV7-7	TGTGCTAGCAGCTTAGGAGGCCGGGAAGGCAATGAGCAGTTCTTC	CASSLGGREGNEQFF
TRBD1	TRBJ1-2	few	TRBV18	TGTGCCAGCTCACCACCGGGGGACAGGACAAGAAACTATGGCTACACCTTC	CASSPPGDRTRNYGYTF
.	TRBJ1-1	.	TRBV5-5	TGTGCCAGCAGCTTGTTCTGGAACACTGAAGCTTTCTTT	CASSLFWNTEAFF
TRBD1	TRBJ2-7	.	TRBV6-4	TGTGCCAGCAGTGCGGACAGGGGTTACGAGCAGTACTTC	CASSADRGYEQYF
.	TRBJ1-6	.	TRBV27	TGTGCCAGCAGTTTAGAAGGGGCTGGGTCACCCCTCCACTTT	CASSLEGAGSPLHF
TRBD2	TRBJ2-1	.	TRBV30	TGTGCCTGCCGTCGGGCGGGAGGGCCTTACAATGAGCAGTTCTTC	CACRRAGGPYNEQFF
.	TRBJ1-1	.	TRBV5-1	TGCGCCAGCAGCTTGAGGCAGGGGAACGCTGAAGCTTTCTTT	CASSLRQGNAEAFF
TRBD2	TRBJ2-1	.	TRBV5-5	TGTGCCAGCAGCGGGACTAGCGGGGGGGCCGTGTACAATGAGCAGTTCTTC	CASSGTSGGAVYNEQFF
.	TRBJ2-5	.	TRBV27	TGTGCCAGCAGTTTATCGAGGCAGAAACAAGAGACCCAGTACTTC	CASSLSRQKQETQYF
.	TRBJ1-1	.	TRBV6-6	TGTGCCAGCAGTCAGACACAGGGAAACGCTGAAGCTTTCTTT	CASSQTQGNAEAFF
TRBD2	TRBJ2-5	.	TRBV30	TGTGCCTGGAAAGGAGCGGGGAGTGGGGAGACCCAGTACTTC	CAWKGAGSGETQYF
.	TRBJ2-2	.	TRBV9	TGTGCCAGCAGCCCCGCGCCAGGGGCGAACACCGGGGAGCTGTTTTTT	CASSPAPGANTGELFF
.	TRBJ2-7	.	TRBV14	TGTGCCAGCAGCCACGAAGGACTCGTCGAGCAGTACTTC	CASSHEGLVEQYF
TRBD1	TRBJ1-2	.	TRBV7-6	TGTGCCAGCAGCTTAGAGGTGGCAGGGGGCGATAACTATGGCTACACCTTC	CASSLEVAGGDNYGYTF
.	TRBJ2-7	few	TRBV12-3/TRBV12-4	TGTGCCACCTTATTGGACGCAGGGGAGCAGTACTTC	CATLLDAGEQYF
.	TRBJ1-4	.	TRBV4-2	TGTGCCAGCAGCCAAGAAACACAGGGAGAAAAACTGTTTTTT	CASSQETQGEKLFF
TRBD1	TRBJ1-2	.	TRBV3-1/TRBV3-2	TGTGCCAGCAGGCCCGACAGGGGAATGGGGAACTATGGCTACACCTTC	CASRPDRGMGNYGYTF
TRBD1	TRBJ2-3	.	TRBV5-1	TGCGCCAGCAGCGACTCCGGGACAGGGGGAGACACAGATACGCAGTATTTT	CASSDSGTGGDTDTQYF
TRBD1	TRBJ2-3	.	TRBV5-5	TGTGCCAGCAGCTCGGGGACAGGCACAGATACGCAGTATTTT	CASSSGTGTDTQYF
.	TRBJ1-2	.	TRBV14	TGTGCCAGCAGTTTCTCCGTTGGTGGACACTTTAACTATGGCTACACCTTC	CASSFSVGGHFNYGYTF
TRBD1	TRBJ2-7	.	TRBV5-5	TGTGCCAGCAGCTCGGGACAGAACTACGAGCAGTACTTC	CASSSGQNYEQYF
TRBD1	TRBJ1-5	few	TRBV29-1	TGCAGCAGGGACAGGGGCGATAGTCAGCCCCAGCATTTT	CSRDRGDSQPQHF
TRBD1	TRBJ1-3	.	TRBV6-5	TGTGCCAGCAGCCGACAGGGTCGCCCGGGAAACACCATATATTTT	CASSRQGRPGNTIYF
.	TRBJ1-6	.	TRBV2	TGTGCCAGCAGTGAAGTGTTGAGGGTTGGAAGCTCCTATAATTCACCCCTCCACTTT	CASSEVLRVGSSYNSPLHF
.	TRBJ1-2	.	TRBV21-1	TGTGCCAGCAGCCGGGACAGGTTCCCCTTTCACTATGGCTACACCTTC	CASSRDRFPFHYGYTF
TRBD1	TRBJ2-1	.	TRBV29-1	TGCAGCGCTGACCGAGTGGACAGGGGGTTGGAGGATGAGCAGTTCTTC	CSADRVDRGLEDEQFF
TRBD1	TRBJ2-7	.	TRBV18	TGTGCCAGCTCACCACCGAACAGGGGGCAGTACTTC	CASSPPNRGQYF
.	TRBJ2-5	.	TRBV30	TGTGCCTGGAGGGGGGGGGCAGGGGAAGAGACCCAGTACTTC	CAWRGGAGEETQYF
.	TRBJ2-5	.	TRBV28	TGTGCCAGCAGTTTATATGGGAGCGGGACCCAGTACTTC	CASSLYGSGTQYF
.	TRBJ1-3	.	TRBV9	TGTGCCAGCAGCCCAGGGGCGACCTCTGGAAACACCATATATTTT	CASSPGATSGNTIYF
.	TRBJ1-1	.	TRBV13	TGTGCCAGCAGCTATACCGGGAGCTACACTGAAGCTTTCTTT	CASSYTGSYTEAFF
.	TRBJ1-1	.	TRBV7-3	TGTGCCAGCAGCTTAAATATAAACACTGAAGCTTTCTTT	CASSLNINTEAFF
TRBD1	TRBJ2-7	.	TRBV5-1	TGCGCCAGCAGCTCAGTACAGGGGGCGTCTGAGCAGTACTTC	CASSSVQGASEQYF
.	TRBJ1-4	.	TRBV29-1	TGCAGCGTTTACACCGGGACACTTAGTAATGAAAAACTGTTTTTT	CSVYTGTLSNEKLFF
TRBD2	TRBJ2-1	once	TRBV7-2	TGTGCCAGCAGCTTGGGGACTAGCGGAAACTACAATGAGCAGTTCTTC	CASSLGTSGNYNEQFF
.	TRBJ1-3	once	TRBV4-1	TGCGCCAGCAGCCAATCACACCCCTCTGGAAACACCATATATTTT	CASSQSHPSGNTIYF
TRBD1	TRBJ2-7	.	TRBV9	TGTGCCAGCAGCGTAGGGGTACAGGGGCCCAACGAGCAGTACTTC	CASSVGVQGPNEQYF